This entry features one T cell receptor (beta chain) sequence. As yet, its antigen is unknown. The data were obtained in a study of cytomegalovirus exposure and HLA in healthy donors. With 60 Vbeta and 13 Jbeta primers, the PCR was carried out. Assay used: immunoSEQ multiplex PCR; TCRdb lists only in-frame clones, some missing. The sample consists of some 150,000 clones, about 9.2% of them appearing once. General observations from the study: An ancestry cluster, one associated with Asian ancestry, reportedly showed fewer N-insertions than the roughly 700-donor mean in a later analysis. The authors confirmed in vitro that a few CMV-associated chains were specific for CMV antigens. Among TCR beta chains, those listed as cytomegalovirus-associated numbered over 150.

The CDR3 runs 16 residues. What was sequenced was PBMCs. The chain links TRBV21-1 to TRBJ1-4. TRBV21-1 is annotated as a pseudogene. This sequence originates from a woman aged 40-49 years in good health and CMV-seropositive. The CDR3 coding sequence is TGTGCCAGCAGCAAAGAAGAGAGGAGCCCGGAGGTAAAACTGTTTTTT. This encodes CASSKEERSPEVKLFF.